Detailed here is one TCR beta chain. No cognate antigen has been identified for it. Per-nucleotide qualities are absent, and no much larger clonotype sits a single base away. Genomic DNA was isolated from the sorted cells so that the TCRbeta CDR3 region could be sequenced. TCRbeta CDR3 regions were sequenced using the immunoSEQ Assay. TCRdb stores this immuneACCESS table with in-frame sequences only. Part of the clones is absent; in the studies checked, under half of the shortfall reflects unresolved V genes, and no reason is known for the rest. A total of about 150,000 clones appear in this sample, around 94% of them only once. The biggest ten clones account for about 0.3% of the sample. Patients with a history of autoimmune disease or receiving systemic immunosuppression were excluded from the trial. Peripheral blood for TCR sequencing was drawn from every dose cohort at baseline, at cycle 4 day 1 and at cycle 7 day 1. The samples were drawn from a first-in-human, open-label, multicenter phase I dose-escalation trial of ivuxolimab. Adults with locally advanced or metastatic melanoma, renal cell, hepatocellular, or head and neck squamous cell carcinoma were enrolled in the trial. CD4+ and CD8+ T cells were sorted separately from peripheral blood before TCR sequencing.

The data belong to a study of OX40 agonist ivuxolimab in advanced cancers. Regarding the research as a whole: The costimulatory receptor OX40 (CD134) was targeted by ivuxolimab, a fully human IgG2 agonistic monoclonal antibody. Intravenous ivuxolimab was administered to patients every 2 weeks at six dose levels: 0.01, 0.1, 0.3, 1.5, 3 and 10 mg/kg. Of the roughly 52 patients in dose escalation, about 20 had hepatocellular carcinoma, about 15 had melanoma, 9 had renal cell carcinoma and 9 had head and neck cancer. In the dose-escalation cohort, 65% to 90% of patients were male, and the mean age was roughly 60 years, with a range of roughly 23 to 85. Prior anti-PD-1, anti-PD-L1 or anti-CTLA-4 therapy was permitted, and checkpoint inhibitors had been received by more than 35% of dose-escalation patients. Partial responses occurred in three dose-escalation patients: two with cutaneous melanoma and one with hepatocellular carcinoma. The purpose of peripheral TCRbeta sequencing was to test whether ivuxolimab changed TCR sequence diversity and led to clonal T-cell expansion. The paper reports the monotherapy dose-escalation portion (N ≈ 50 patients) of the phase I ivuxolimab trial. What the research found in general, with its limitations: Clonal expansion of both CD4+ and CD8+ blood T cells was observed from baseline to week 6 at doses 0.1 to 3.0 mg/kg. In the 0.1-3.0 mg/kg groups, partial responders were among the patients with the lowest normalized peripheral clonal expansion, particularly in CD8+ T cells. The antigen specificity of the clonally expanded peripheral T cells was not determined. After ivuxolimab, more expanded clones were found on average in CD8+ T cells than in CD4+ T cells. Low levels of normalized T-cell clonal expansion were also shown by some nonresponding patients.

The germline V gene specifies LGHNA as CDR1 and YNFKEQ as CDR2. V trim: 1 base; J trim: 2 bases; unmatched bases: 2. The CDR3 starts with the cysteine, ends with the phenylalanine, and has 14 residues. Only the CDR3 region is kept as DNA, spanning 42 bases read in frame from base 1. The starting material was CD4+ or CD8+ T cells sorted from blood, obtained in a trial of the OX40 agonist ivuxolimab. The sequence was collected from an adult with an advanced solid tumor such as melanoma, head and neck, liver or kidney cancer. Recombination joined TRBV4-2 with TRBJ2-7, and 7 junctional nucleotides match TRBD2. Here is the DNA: TGTGCCAGCAGCCAAGGGGAGGGCCCCTACGAGCAGTACTTC. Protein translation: CASSQGEGPYEQYF.